The clone carrying this T cell receptor beta chain was seen at least ten times. The antigen is not known. One entry per CDR3 protein, called by TCRdb with MiXCR from the PCR reads. The repertoire has about 300,000 distinct CDR3 sequences, 20% to 25% of them found once; the top ten carry approximately 0.84%. Naive CD8 library inputs spanned roughly 18,000 to 1,000,000 sorted cells and 10%, 30% or 50% RNA. Sorted naive CD8 T cells were those defined as CD8+CD4-CCR7+CD45RA+. This entry belongs to a study of molecular identifiers for immune sequencing clone quantification. Whole-study findings and limits: Clones that exceeded 20 RNA copies held over 99% of effector molecules, yet under 1% in naive cells.

Sequenced sample: naive CD8+ T cells from blood, with Jurkat cell RNA spiked in. Sample subset: FACS-sorted CD8+CD4-CCR7+CD45RA+ naive T cells. The clonotype comes from a human donor in good health. Some libraries in this study had Jurkat cell RNA spiked in.

CDR3 residues: CASSLDFSDTQYF. Here the CDR3 DNA reads TGTGCCAGCAGCTTAGATTTCTCAGATACGCAGTATTTT. The chain links TRBV7-9 to TRBJ2-3; D is undetermined. Germline assignment: CDR1 SEHNR and CDR2 FQNEAQ (reference sequence). The CDR3 spans 13 residues. Trimming stripped 1 base from V and 4 bases from J, with 6 bases between. The whole variable domain, remainder taken from reference TRBV7-9 and TRBJ2-3, is DTGVSQNPRHKITKRGQNVTFRCDPISEHNRLYWYRQTLGQGPEFLTYFQNEAQLEKSRLLSDRFSAERPKGSFSTLEIQRTEQGDSAMYLCASSLDFSDTQYFGPGTRLTVL.